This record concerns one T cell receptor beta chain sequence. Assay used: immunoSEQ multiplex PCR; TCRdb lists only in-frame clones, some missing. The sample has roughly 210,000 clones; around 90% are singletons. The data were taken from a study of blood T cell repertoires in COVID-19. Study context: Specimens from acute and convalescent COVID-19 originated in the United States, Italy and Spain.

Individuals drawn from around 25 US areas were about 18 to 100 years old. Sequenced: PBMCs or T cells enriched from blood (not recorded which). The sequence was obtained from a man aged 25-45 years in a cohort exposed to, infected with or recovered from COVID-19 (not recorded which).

The CDR3 reads CSVGDSLGETQYF. Here the CDR3 DNA reads TGCAGCGTTGGGGACAGCCTGGGGGAGACCCAGTACTTC. V usage is TRBV29-1 and J usage is TRBJ2-5; TRBD1 matches 7 bases. V gave up 4 bases and J gave up 5 bases; unmatched junction bases: 7. Germline V CDR1 and CDR2: SQVTM, ANQGSEA. The CDR3 loop spans 13 amino acids.